This T cell receptor beta chain stems from a study of cytomegalovirus exposure and HLA in healthy donors. The wider study: From donors who were HLA-typed, an early data release held about 85 million unique TCRs.

PCR was performed using 60 Vbeta and 13 Jbeta primers. Repertoires were generated with immunoSEQ multiplex PCR, while TCRdb's copy carries only in-frame clones and drops some. The sample includes 50,000 to 70,000 clones. This receptor was identified in a male donor in good health and CMV-seronegative. The sequenced material came from PBMCs.

Here the CDR3 DNA reads TGCAGCGTTGGGGCACGGGCAGGGGGGCTTAGCTCCTACGAGCAGTACTTC. Translating gives CSVGARAGGLSSYEQYF. This sequence joins TRBV29-1 and TRBJ2-7; perhaps TRBD1 as D (7 bases). CDR3 size: 17 residues. Germline loops: CDR1 SQVTM, CDR2 ANQGSEA. The V and J ends lost 4 bases and 0 bases respectively, with 22 bases between them.